The clone carrying this T cell receptor (beta chain) was picked up many times. Its antigen is not known. The blood sample was taken at first hyperthyroidism diagnosis, before any ophthalmopathy symptoms. Isolation of PBMCs was performed on 8.5 to 10 ml fresh peripheral blood. The data stem from a study of T cells in Graves' hyperthyroidism and ophthalmopathy. Study at large: Peripheral blood sampling occurred at initial diagnosis, before any treatment.

The CDR3 spans 19 residues. Trimming stripped 1 base from V and 0 bases from J, with 23 bases between. CDR1 and CDR2 (germline): SGHKS, YYEKEE (reference sequence). Points from the study as a whole: Stable hyperthyroidism was separated from ophthalmopathy by a model based on 13 V-J features.

Amplified regions were TCR beta CDR3 sequences from RNA transcripts. In the first-round RT-PCR of the TCR CDR3, the HTBI primer set was used. One entry per CDR3 protein, called by TCRdb with MiXCR from the multiplex PCR reads. Counted here are 380,000 or so distinct CDR3 sequences, roughly 13% occurring once; the ten biggest clones make up less than 25%. The clonotype was recovered from a man between 25 and 39 years old with Graves' hyperthyroidism that later progressed to Graves' ophthalmopathy. V and J are TRBV5-5 and TRBJ2-7, with a tentative D call TRBD1 (6 bases). Sequenced material: blood. CDR3 region: CASSLFGFFRDTSSYEQYF. The DNA of the CDR3 is TGTGCCAGCAGCTTGTTCGGTTTTTTCCGGGACACAAGCTCCTACGAGCAGTACTTC.